The rows below give T cell receptor beta chains drawn from one sample of a study of a mutant IDH1 vaccine in newly diagnosed glioma. Only in-frame clones appear in the TCRdb table, and some are missing; sequencing was by immunoSEQ multiplex PCR. This table has 15,000 to 20,000 clones, about 77% appearing once. Sequenced here: PBMCs, sampled from a glioma patient treated with radiotherapy, temozolomide or both. The source is a man aged 40-49 years with glioma. CDR3s include the opening cysteine and the closing phenylalanine or tryptophan. A D gene is named only where the DNA matches it firmly. A row's size may be missing; if present it is once, few, many or a size class.

v_call	clone_size	j_call	d_call	cdr3_nt	cdr3_aa
TRBV6-1	-	TRBJ2-5	-	TGTGCCAGCAGTGAAGCGTCACAGTACCAAGAGACCCAGTACTTC	CASSEASQYQETQYF
TRBV9	-	TRBJ2-3	-	TGTGCCAGCAGCGTAAGAACGGGACATAGCACAGATACGCAGTATTTT	CASSVRTGHSTDTQYF
TRBV14	-	TRBJ2-3	TRBD2	TGTGCCAGCAGCCAAGGGACTAGCGGGAGGGGTACGCAGTATTTT	CASSQGTSGRGTQYF
TRBV5-8	-	TRBJ2-4	TRBD1	TGTGCCAGCGGAACCGGGACAGGACCTCTCCTAGCCAAAAACATTCAGTACTTC	CASGTGTGPLLAKNIQYF
TRBV5-1	-	TRBJ2-1	-	TGCGCCAGCAGCTTGGTTTATAGCGCGGGGACTGATGAGCAGTTCTTC	CASSLVYSAGTDEQFF
TRBV11-2	-	TRBJ2-7	TRBD1	TGTGCCAGCAGCTCATTCACTGGACAGGGTACGTCCGAGCAGTACTTC	CASSSFTGQGTSEQYF
TRBV9	-	TRBJ2-7	TRBD1	TGTGCCAGCAGCTCGGGGACAGGGATCGAGCAGTACTTC	CASSSGTGIEQYF
TRBV9	-	TRBJ2-1	TRBD2	TGTGCCAGCAGCGTGGGAGGGAGCGGGTCCTACAATGAGCAGTTCTTC	CASSVGGSGSYNEQFF
TRBV5-1	-	TRBJ2-3	-	TGCGCCAGCAGCTTGAGGTGGAACACAGATACGCAGTATTTT	CASSLRWNTDTQYF
TRBV5-1	-	TRBJ2-2	TRBD2	TGCGCCAGCAGCTTGACTAGCGGACCCACCGGGGAGCTGTTTTTT	CASSLTSGPTGELFF
TRBV19	-	TRBJ1-2	-	TGTGCCAGTAGCAAGGGGAGTAGGGATAACTATGGCTACACCTTC	CASSKGSRDNYGYTF
TRBV6-1	-	TRBJ2-1	-	TGTGCCAGCAGTGAAGGGGCTGGCTCCTACAATGAGCAGTTCTTC	CASSEGAGSYNEQFF
TRBV5-4	-	TRBJ1-2	-	TGTGCCAGCAGCTTTGGGGGGCGCGGCTATGGCTACACCTTC	CASSFGGRGYGYTF
TRBV5-4	-	TRBJ2-5	TRBD1	TGTGCCATCCACGGACAGGGGGCTTCAGAGACCCAGTACTTC	CAIHGQGASETQYF
TRBV6-1	-	TRBJ2-7	-	TGTGCCAGCAGTGAGAGCGGGACAGGCGCCTACGAGCAGTACTTC	CASSESGTGAYEQYF
TRBV5-5	-	TRBJ2-2	-	TGTGCCAGCAGCCCGGGGGCCTTTGCCGGGGAGCTGTTTTTT	CASSPGAFAGELFF
TRBV27	-	TRBJ1-5	-	TGTGCCAGCAGTTTAATAGGGCTTAATCAGCCCCAGCATTTT	CASSLIGLNQPQHF
TRBV5-6	-	TRBJ2-1	-	TGTGCCAGCAGCGCGGGGTCCTACTTGGCCAATGAGCAGTTCTTC	CASSAGSYLANEQFF
TRBV6-5	-	TRBJ1-1	-	TGTGCCAGCAGTACCCTGGGTCAGAACACTGAAGCTTTCTTT	CASSTLGQNTEAFF
TRBV6-6	-	TRBJ2-2	-	TGTGCCACCCTTTACTCGGGACTCAAGAACACCGGGGAGCTGTTTTTT	CATLYSGLKNTGELFF
TRBV18	-	TRBJ1-1	-	TGTGCCAGCTCACCACTCAGAGACACTCAGGGGAACACTGAAGCTTTCTTT	CASSPLRDTQGNTEAFF
TRBV5-8	-	TRBJ2-1	-	TGTGCCAGCAGCCCCCGGTCCATCAATGAGCAGTTCTTC	CASSPRSINEQFF
TRBV19	-	TRBJ1-2	-	TGTGCCAGTAGTCGGGACACAGCTAACTATGGCTACACCTTC	CASSRDTANYGYTF
TRBV5-1	few	TRBJ2-7	TRBD2	TGCGCCAGCAGCTTGGTACTAGCGGGAGGGCCGGGAGAGCAGTACTTC	CASSLVLAGGPGEQYF
TRBV7-2	-	TRBJ2-1	-	TGTGCCAGCAGCTTAGAGCCGGGGGTGAGGAATGAGCAGTTCTTC	CASSLEPGVRNEQFF
TRBV11-2	-	TRBJ2-5	-	TGTGCCAGCAGCCGTTCGGGGAGGGAGACCCAGTACTTC	CASSRSGRETQYF
TRBV7-9	-	TRBJ2-1	TRBD2	TGTGCCAGCAGCTTAATGGTAGCGGGAGGGAATGAGCAGTTCTTC	CASSLMVAGGNEQFF
TRBV4-2	-	TRBJ2-5	-	TGTGCCAGCAGCCAAGAAATGCTAGGGGAGACCCAGTACTTC	CASSQEMLGETQYF
TRBV5-7	-	TRBJ1-4	TRBD1	TGTGCCAGCAGCTTGGCCATGGGACAGGGAAATGAAAAACTGTTTTTT	CASSLAMGQGNEKLFF
TRBV6-5	-	TRBJ2-6	TRBD1	TGTGCCAGCAGCAGGGACAGGGCTGGGGCCAACGTCCTGACTTTC	CASSRDRAGANVLTF
TRBV4-1	-	TRBJ2-3	TRBD2	TGCGCCAGCAGCCCCACAAAAGGACTAGCGGGAAACACAGATACGCAGTATTTT	CASSPTKGLAGNTDTQYF
TRBV7-2	few	TRBJ2-3	-	TGTGCCAGCAGCTTAGCCCCCTCCGGTATGGCGGGGAGGTCAGATACGCAGTATTTT	CASSLAPSGMAGRSDTQYF
TRBV27	-	TRBJ1-2	-	TGTGCCAGCGCACGGACCCTAGGCTATGGCTACACCTTC	CASARTLGYGYTF
TRBV5-1	-	TRBJ2-2	TRBD2	TGCGCCAGCAGCTTGGAGGGACTAAACACCGGGGAGCTGTTTTTT	CASSLEGLNTGELFF
TRBV15	-	TRBJ2-7	-	TGTGCCACCAGCAGAGACCCGATAAACGAGCAGTACTTC	CATSRDPINEQYF
TRBV9	-	TRBJ2-3	TRBD2	TGTGCCAGCAGCGTAGATCCTAGCGGGAGCACTAGCACAGATACGCAGTATTTT	CASSVDPSGSTSTDTQYF
TRBV19	-	TRBJ1-5	TRBD1	TGTGCCACCTTGGGACAGAGGCCGACCCAGCCCCAGCATTTT	CATLGQRPTQPQHF
TRBV29-1	-	TRBJ2-1	-	TGCAGCGTTGAAGGTAGAGATGAGCAGTTCTTC	CSVEGRDEQFF
TRBV7-8	-	TRBJ2-6	-	TGTGCCAGCAGCTTCAAGTCTGGGGCCAACGTCCTGACTTTC	CASSFKSGANVLTF
TRBV23-1	-	TRBJ1-5	-	TGCGCCAGCAGTCAATCGGACTATAGGACTCAAGGTTATCAGCCCCAGCATTTT	CASSQSDYRTQGYQPQHF
TRBV6-5	-	TRBJ2-1	TRBD2	TGTGCCAGCAGTTACCGGGGTAGCGGGGGCAAGGAGCAGTTCTTC	CASSYRGSGGKEQFF